This TCR beta chain came from a study of cytomegalovirus exposure and HLA in healthy donors. Across the whole study: Out of 150 million to 200 million T cells, an earlier analysis found around 110 million unique TCR beta sequences in total. Caucasian-associated ancestry cluster membership applied to about 80% of several hundred genotyped donors.

With 60 Vbeta and 13 Jbeta primers, the PCR was carried out. Sequencing used immunoSEQ multiplex PCR; TCRdb keeps in-frame clones, though not all of them. Of under 150,000 clones in the sample, about three quarters were seen once. Details on this clone: The antigen is not known.

This CDR3 comprises 22 residues. J was trimmed by 5 bases and V by 0 bases; bases with no gene match: 20. CDR1 and CDR2 (germline): SGHRS, YFSETQ. Study-wide points: TCR beta V segments were, for the most part, productive about 87% or about 30% of the time in an earlier analysis.

This cohort consisted of healthy bone marrow donors. The chain joins TRBV5-1 to TRBJ2-1; 13 bases line up with TRBD2. This TCR was sampled from a man aged 40-50 years in good health and CMV-seropositive. The specimen was PBMCs. For the CDR3, the DNA is TGCGCCAGCAGCTTGGCACAGGGGCTCGGACTAGCGGGAGAAAGGAAGGACAATGAGCAGTTCTTC. Translation: CASSLAQGLGLAGERKDNEQFF.